The 11 T cell receptor beta chains reported below all come from one sample, sequenced in a study of blood T cell repertoires in COVID-19. Sequencing was performed with immunoSEQ multiplex PCR; in TCRdb, only in-frame clones are kept and a portion is missing. The data show about 46,000 clones, with 80% to 90% seen just once and around 16% held by the top ten. Sequenced sample: peripheral blood. These receptors all stem from a human donor in a cohort sampled during active COVID-19. The donor label of this sample is uncertain.

The chain joins TRBV6-5 to TRBJ2-7, with 8 nucleotides matching TRBD2. V trimming: 8 bases; J trimming: 3 bases; junction bases outside the gene matches: 9. Looked up from germline, CDR1 is MNHEY and CDR2 is SVGAGI. The length of the CDR3 is 14 residues. CDR3 bases: TGTGCCAGCTCCGGGGGGGACATCCTCTACGAGCAGTACTTC. Encoded protein: CASSGGDILYEQYF.

This chain uses TRBV7-3 with TRBJ2-3; D is uncertain. The V end was cut by 0 bases, the J end by 0 bases, with 22 bases between. The CDR3 contains 20 residues. Germline CDR1 is SGHTA and CDR2 is FQGTGA. The CDR3 bases are TGTGCCAGCAGCTTAACGCGGCAGCCCTACCACAAGCAGAGCACAGATACGCAGTATTTT. It yields the protein CASSLTRQPYHKQSTDTQYF.

The rearrangement uses TRBV5-1 and TRBJ2-3, with 9 nucleotides matching TRBD2. V shed 2 bases and J 0 bases; nucleotides not matched to a gene: 7. Germline assignment: CDR1 SGHRS and CDR2 YFSETQ. CDR3 length: 17 amino acids. CDR3: CASSFRSSGSSTDTQYF. The CDR3 DNA is TGCGCCAGCAGCTTTAGGAGTAGCGGGAGTAGCACAGATACGCAGTATTTT.

The chain carries TRBV11-3 and TRBJ2-3; tentative D call: TRBD1 (7 bases). The V gene's germline CDR1 is SGHNT and CDR2 YENEEA. The ends were cut back, 5 bases at V and 8 bases at J, with 26 bases in the middle. This CDR3 spans 17 amino acids. The DNA for the CDR3 is TGTGCCAGCAGCCCAGGGGGGACCGAGGTTAGGGGAAGTACGCAGTATTTT. This codes for CASSPGGTEVRGSTQYF.

V gene TRBV7-3 combines with J gene TRBJ1-6, with 8 bases that match TRBD1. CDR1 SGHTA and CDR2 FQGTGA come from the germline V gene. CDR3 size: 12 residues. The ends lost 3 bases at V and 14 bases at J; junction bases unmatched: 3. The CDR3 protein is CASSFDRGALHF. As DNA, the CDR3 is TGTGCCAGCAGCTTCGACAGGGGTGCCCTCCACTTT.

This clone is a singleton in its sample. The chain is built from TRBV24-1 and TRBJ2-3, with D uncertain. Trimming removed 4 bases from V and 0 bases from J, with 7 bases in between. This CDR3 contains 14 residues. CDR1 is KGHDR, CDR2 SFDVKD, per germline. CDR3 sequence (DNA): TGTGCCACCAGTGACCCCACTAGCACAGATACGCAGTATTTT. Translated, it gives CATSDPTSTDTQYF.

The CDR3 reads CASSLKGGHDNRGYTF. The CDR3 bases are TGTGCCAGCAGCTTAAAAGGGGGACACGACAATCGGGGCTACACCTTC. The rearrangement joins TRBV7-3 to TRBJ1-2; possible D gene TRBD1, 6 bases. Germline CDR1 is SGHTA and CDR2 is FQGTGA. V was cut by 1 base and J by 8 bases, with 20 bases left in between. The CDR3 is 16 amino acids.

This clone appeared a single time. The chain combines TRBV10-2 with TRBJ2-7; 8 bases fit TRBD2. The germline gives CDR1 WSHSY, CDR2 SAAADI. The CDR3 runs 15 residues. V lost 5 bases to trimming and J lost 1 base; unmatched junction nucleotides: 7. The CDR3 sequence is CASSPAGDQSYEQYF. The CDR3 DNA sequence: TGCGCCAGCAGTCCAGCGGGGGATCAGTCCTACGAGCAGTACTTC.

The chain links TRBV7-2 to TRBJ2-3; tentatively, D is TRBD1 (6 bases). The CDR3 is 15 residues long. Trimming pared 3 bases from V and 6 bases from J, leaving 16 bases between. Germline V lookup: CDR1 SGHTA, CDR2 FQGNSA. The CDR3, as DNA: TGTGCCAGCAGCTTGAGCGGAAACCAGGGGGATACGCAGTATTTT. Its translation: CASSLSGNQGDTQYF.

V and J are TRBV5-5 and TRBJ2-7; no clear D. The V end lost 4 bases, the J end lost 3 bases, and 8 bases lay between the germline ends. CDR3 length: 12 residues. Germline lookup yields CDR1 SGHKS and CDR2 YYEKEE (reference sequence). Written as DNA, the CDR3 is TGTGCCAGCAGCCTCTCAGACTACGAGCAGTACTTC. This encodes CASSLSDYEQYF.

The chain employs TRBV7-2 and TRBJ1-4, with D hard to call. Germline V gene sequence: CDR1 SGHTA, CDR2 FQGNSA. The CDR3 covers 13 residues. Trimming took 2 bases from V and 8 from J, leaving 9 bases between them. This CDR3 is CASSLFVREKLFF. In nucleotides, the CDR3 is TGTGCCAGCAGCTTATTCGTTCGGGAAAAACTGTTTTTT.